Each of the 8 T cell receptor beta chains below was sequenced from the same sample in a study of identical twins. TCRdb re-called the 5' RACE reads with MiXCR, one entry per CDR3 protein. The sample lists under 900,000 distinct CDR3 sequences; about 20% were seen once. The same sample was also used in a study of T cells expressing NK-cell markers.

Specimen: PBMCs. These receptors were obtained from a woman under 30 in good health.

This clonotype showed up just a few times. This chain links TRBV9 with TRBJ2-1, with 9 positions matching TRBD2. V shed 4 bases and J 10 bases; nucleotides not matched to a gene: 18. CDR3 length: 17 amino acids. CDR1 SGDLS and CDR2 YYNGEE come from the germline V gene. The DNA of the CDR3 is TGTGCCAGCAGCCCAACGTTCGTCCCTAGCGGGAAGGTAGAGCAGTTCTTC. Its translation: CASSPTFVPSGKVEQFF.

The chain is built from TRBV7-9 and TRBJ2-5; D remains ambiguous. CDR3 size: 15 residues. Germline CDR1 SEHNR, CDR2 FQNEAQ (reference sequence). Deletions cut 6 bases from V and 5 bases from J, with 19 bases between. The CDR3 reads CASRPSLEARETQYF. The CDR3 nucleotides are TGTGCCAGCAGGCCCTCACTCGAGGCGCGTGAGACCCAGTACTTC.

This clonotype showed up just a few times. Written as DNA, the CDR3 is TGTGCCAGCAGCCAAAGGTCGCCGGACTCAGATACGCAGTATTTT. Its protein is CASSQRSPDSDTQYF. The chain is built from TRBV7-2 and TRBJ2-3; the D gene is possibly TRBD2 (5 bases). V was clipped by 5 bases and J by 4 bases, with 16 bases between them. CDR3 size: 15 residues. CDR1 and CDR2 (germline): SGHTA, FQGNSA.

This chain connects TRBV5-1 to TRBJ2-3; D remains unclear. Looked up from germline, CDR1 is SGHRS and CDR2 is YFSETQ. This CDR3 comprises 15 residues. Trimming left V 0 bases short and J 3 bases short, with 11 bases between. CDR3: CASSLVDIRTDTQYF. For the CDR3, the DNA is TGCGCCAGCAGCTTGGTCGATATTCGGACAGATACGCAGTATTTT.

The genes are TRBV3-1 and TRBJ2-3, with 10 bases matching TRBD2. Germline V gene lookup returns CDR1 LGHDT and CDR2 YNNKEL (reference sequence). Losses at the gene ends were 0 bases for V and 4 bases for J; bases not matched to a gene: 4. CDR3 size: 16 residues. CDR3 DNA sequence: TGTGCCAGCAGCCAAGATCGGCTAGCGGGGGCAGATACGCAGTATTTT. It specifies CASSQDRLAGADTQYF.

This clonotype has only a few counts. The genes are TRBV5-1 and TRBJ2-2; maybe TRBD1 (5 bases). Trimming shortened V by 4 bases and J by 5 bases, and 9 bases separated the two germline ends. Germline V gives CDR1 SGHRS, CDR2 YFSETQ. CDR3 length: 13 residues. As DNA, the CDR3 is TGCGCCAGCAGCCCGACAGAAACCGGGGAGCTGTTTTTT. Its protein product is CASSPTETGELFF.

This clonotype was seen a handful of times. The gene calls are TRBV20-1 and TRBJ2-1; 11 nucleotides agree with TRBD2. This CDR3 has 16 residues. Germline V gives CDR1 DFQATT, CDR2 SNEGSKA (reference sequence). Unmatched junction bases numbered 5, after V lost 1 base and J lost 3 bases. The CDR3 sequence: CSARARTSGLYNEQFF. In nucleotides, the CDR3 is TGCAGTGCTAGAGCCCGGACTAGCGGGCTCTACAATGAGCAGTTCTTC.

This clonotype was seen a few times. CDR3: CASSYLRSGDSYNEQFF. The CDR3 DNA sequence: TGTGCCAGCAGTTACCTGAGGAGCGGGGACTCCTACAATGAGCAGTTCTTC. The chain couples TRBV6-5 to TRBJ2-1; 7 bases are shared with TRBD2. After removal of 2 bases from V and 0 bases from J, the junction contained 7 bases not matched to a gene. The germline V gene has CDR1 MNHEY and CDR2 SVGAGI. The CDR3 sequence is 17 residues long.